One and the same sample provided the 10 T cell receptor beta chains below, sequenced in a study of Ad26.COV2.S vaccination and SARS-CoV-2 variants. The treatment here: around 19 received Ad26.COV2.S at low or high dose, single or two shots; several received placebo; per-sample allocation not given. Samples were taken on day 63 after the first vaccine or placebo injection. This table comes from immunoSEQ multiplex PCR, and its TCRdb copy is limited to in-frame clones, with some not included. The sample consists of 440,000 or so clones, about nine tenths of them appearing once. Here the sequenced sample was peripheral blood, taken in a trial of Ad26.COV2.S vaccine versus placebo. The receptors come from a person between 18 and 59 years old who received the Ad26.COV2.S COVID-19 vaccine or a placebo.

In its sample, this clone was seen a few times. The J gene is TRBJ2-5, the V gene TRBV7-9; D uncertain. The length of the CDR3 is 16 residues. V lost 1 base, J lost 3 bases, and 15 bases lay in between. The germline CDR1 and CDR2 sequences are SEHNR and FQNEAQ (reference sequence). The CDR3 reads CASSLGYRVFEETQYF. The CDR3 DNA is TGTGCCAGCAGCTTAGGCTACCGGGTTTTCGAAGAGACCCAGTACTTC.

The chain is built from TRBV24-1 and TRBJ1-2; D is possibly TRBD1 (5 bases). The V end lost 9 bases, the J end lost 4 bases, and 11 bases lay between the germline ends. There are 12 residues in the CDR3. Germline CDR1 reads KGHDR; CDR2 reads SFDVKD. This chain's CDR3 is CATPQDTYGYTF. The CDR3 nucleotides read TGTGCCACCCCTCAGGACACCTATGGCTACACCTTC.

For the CDR3, the DNA is TGTGCCAGCAGTCAGGTTGCCGGGACTAGCGGCACCAATGAGCAGTTCTTC. Translating gives CASSQVAGTSGTNEQFF. This chain joins TRBV5-6 and TRBJ2-1; 11 bases are shared with TRBD2. After removal of 5 bases from V and 6 bases from J, the junction contained 13 bases not matched to a gene. This CDR3 contains 17 residues. Germline V gives CDR1 SGHDT, CDR2 YYEEEE.

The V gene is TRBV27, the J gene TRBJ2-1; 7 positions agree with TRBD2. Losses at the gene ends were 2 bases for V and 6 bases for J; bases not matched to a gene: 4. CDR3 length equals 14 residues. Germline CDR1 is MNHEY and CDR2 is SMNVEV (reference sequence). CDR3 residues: CASSLSGAGNEQFF. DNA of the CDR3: TGTGCCAGCAGTTTAAGCGGGGCGGGCAATGAGCAGTTCTTC.

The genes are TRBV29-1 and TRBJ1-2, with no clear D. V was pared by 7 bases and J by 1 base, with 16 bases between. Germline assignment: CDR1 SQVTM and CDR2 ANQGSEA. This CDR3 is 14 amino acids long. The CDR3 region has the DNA TGCAGCGCCCTCGACAATTCCTTTAACTATGGCTACACCTTC. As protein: CSALDNSFNYGYTF.

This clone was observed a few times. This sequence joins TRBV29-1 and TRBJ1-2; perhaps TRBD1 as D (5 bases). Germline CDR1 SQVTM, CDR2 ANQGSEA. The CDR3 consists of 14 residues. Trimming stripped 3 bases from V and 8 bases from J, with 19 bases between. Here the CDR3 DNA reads TGCAGCGTTGAGAGTTTTGCAGGGCTCGGGGGCTACACCTTC. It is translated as CSVESFAGLGGYTF.

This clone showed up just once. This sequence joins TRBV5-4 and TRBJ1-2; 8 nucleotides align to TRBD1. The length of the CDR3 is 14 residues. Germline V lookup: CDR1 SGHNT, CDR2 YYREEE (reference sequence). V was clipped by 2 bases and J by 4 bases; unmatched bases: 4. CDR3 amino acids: CASSLGQGSYGYTF. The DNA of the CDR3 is TGTGCCAGCAGCTTAGGACAGGGAAGCTATGGCTACACCTTC.

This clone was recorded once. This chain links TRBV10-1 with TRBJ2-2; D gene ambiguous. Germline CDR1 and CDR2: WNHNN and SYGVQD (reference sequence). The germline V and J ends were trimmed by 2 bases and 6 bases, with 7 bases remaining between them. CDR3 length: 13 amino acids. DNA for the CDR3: TGCGCCAGCAGTGAGGCGCTCTCCGGGGAGCTGTTTTTT. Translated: CASSEALSGELFF.

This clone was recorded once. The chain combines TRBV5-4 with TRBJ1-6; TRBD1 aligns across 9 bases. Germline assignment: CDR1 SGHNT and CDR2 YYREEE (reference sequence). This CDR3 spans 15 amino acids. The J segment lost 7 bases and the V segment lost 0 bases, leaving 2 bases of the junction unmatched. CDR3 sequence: CASSLATGGNSPLHF. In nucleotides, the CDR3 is TGTGCCAGCAGCTTGGCGACAGGGGGGAATTCACCCCTCCACTTT. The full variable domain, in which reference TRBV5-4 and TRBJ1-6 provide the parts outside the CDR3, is ETGVTQSPTHLIKTRGQQVTLRCSSQSGHNTVSWYQQALGQGPQFIFQYYREEENGRGNFPPRFSGLQFPNYSSELNVNALELDDSALYLCASSLATGGNSPLHFGNGTRLTVT.

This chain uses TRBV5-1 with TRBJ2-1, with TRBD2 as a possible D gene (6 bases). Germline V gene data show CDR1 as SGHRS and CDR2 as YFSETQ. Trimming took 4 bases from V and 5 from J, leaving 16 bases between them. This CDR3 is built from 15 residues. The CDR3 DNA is TGCGCCAGCAGCGGGCGGGGAAGGGGCGACAATGAGCAGTTCTTC. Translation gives CASSGRGRGDNEQFF.